This passage covers 2 T cell receptor beta chains from one sample sequenced in a study of blood T cell repertoires in COVID-19. Data came from immunoSEQ multiplex PCR; TCRdb stores just in-frame clones and leaves some out. The sample shows 200,000 to 250,000 clones, around 90% of them seen only once. The sample comprised PBMCs or T cells enriched from blood (not recorded which). The receptor set was obtained from a woman aged 25 to 45 who had been exposed to COVID-19.

V is TRBV5-1 and J is TRBJ2-5; possibly TRBD2 for D (6 bases). Germline loops: CDR1 SGHRS, CDR2 YFSETQ. The CDR3 has 21 residues. Deletions cut 1 base from V and 4 bases from J, with 32 bases between. In DNA form, the CDR3 reads TGCGCCAGCAGCTTGATTGTAGACTTTCTTAGCAAGGCCGGGGGTAGAGAGACCCAGTACTTC. Translated, it gives CASSLIVDFLSKAGGRETQYF.

The chain is built from TRBV10-2 and TRBJ1-6, with a tentative D call TRBD1 (5 bases). The germline CDR1 and CDR2 sequences are WSHSY and SAAADI. The V end lost 5 bases, the J end lost 3 bases, and 11 bases lay between the germline ends. This CDR3 region has 15 residues. CDR3 loop: CASSKQDHYNSPLHF. In DNA, the CDR3 is TGCGCCAGCAGTAAACAGGATCACTATAATTCACCCCTCCACTTT.